This TCR beta chain is drawn from a study of T cells in Graves' hyperthyroidism and ophthalmopathy. Background on the study: It was at initial diagnosis, before any treatment, that peripheral blood was collected. Study findings and constraints: Ophthalmopathy was told apart from stable hyperthyroidism by a 13 V-J model.

RNA transcripts provided the source from which TCR beta CDR3 regions were amplified. HTBI primers were the set used in a first-round RT-PCR of the TCR CDR3. Via MiXCR, TCRdb re-called the multiplex PCR reads, giving one row per CDR3 protein. The repertoire holds under 400,000 distinct CDR3 sequences, with nearly 15% as singletons. Only a few counts were recorded for this clonotype. Its antigen is undetermined. V dropped 3 bases and J dropped 7 bases, with 13 bases sitting between them. Germline lookup yields CDR1 KGHSH and CDR2 LQKENI. The length of the CDR3 is 14 residues. The sequencing input was blood. The sequence was collected from a woman aged 60-75 years with Graves' ophthalmopathy. The gene calls are TRBV18 and TRBJ1-5; D perhaps matches TRBD1 (5 bases). CDR3 sequence (DNA): TGTGCCAGCTCACCCGGGGGGGAGGCGCAGCCCCAGCATTTT. Amino acids: CASSPGGEAQPQHF.